The next 22 T cell receptor beta chains were all read from a single sample in a study of identical twins. In TCRdb, the 5' RACE reads were re-called with MiXCR into one record per CDR3 protein. The data contain approximately 630,000 distinct CDR3 sequences, roughly 6.6% of them singletons. This same sample was also taken into another study, of yellow fever vaccine responses in identical twins.

The sample comprised PBMCs. These receptors originate from a woman under 30 in good health.

This clonotype appeared many times. The chain joins TRBV4-1 to TRBJ1-6; tentative D call: TRBD1 (6 bases). Trimming took off 1 base at V and 7 bases at J, with 11 bases between the two ends. The CDR3 consists of 15 residues. In germline, CDR1 is MGHRA, CDR2 YSYEKL. The CDR3, as DNA: TGCGCCAGCAGCCAAGGGACAGTGGGAAATTCACCCCTCCACTTT. Its protein product is CASSQGTVGNSPLHF.

This clonotype was seen at least ten times. The J gene is TRBJ1-4, the V gene TRBV12-3 or TRBV12-4; a weak D match, TRBD1 (5 bases). The CDR3 spans 14 residues. The V end lost 3 bases, the J end lost 7 bases, and 12 bases lay between the germline ends. CDR3 sequence (DNA): TGTGCCAGCAGTTTGTGGCAGGGTGGTGAAAAACTGTTTTTT. Its protein is CASSLWQGGEKLFF.

The V and J genes are TRBV20-1 and TRBJ2-5, with D uncertain. The CDR3 runs to 15 residues. Looked up from germline, CDR1 is DFQATT and CDR2 is SNEGSKA (reference sequence). With 0 bases removed from V and 2 bases from J, the gap between germline ends came to 13 bases. CDR3 residues: CSARDVNGGQETQYF. The CDR3 nucleotides read TGCAGTGCTAGAGATGTGAATGGCGGACAAGAGACCCAGTACTTC.

The rearrangement links TRBV24-1 to TRBJ2-3, with D maybe TRBD2 (6 bases). Trimming left V 4 bases short and J 3 bases short, with 19 bases between. Germline V gene data show CDR1 as KGHDR and CDR2 as SFDVKD. The CDR3 is made up of 17 amino acids. The CDR3 bases are TGTGCCACCAGTGACCGCCAGACGGAGGGAGTTACAGATACGCAGTATTTT. Translated: CATSDRQTEGVTDTQYF.

In this sample, this clonotype turned up a few times. This chain joins TRBV7-2 and TRBJ2-5; D could derive from TRBD1 or TRBD2 (6 bases each). CDR1 SGHTA and CDR2 FQGNSA come from the germline V gene. The ends were cut back, 1 base at V and 5 bases at J, with 14 bases in the middle. CDR3 length: 15 amino acids. The CDR3 region is CASSLERVGGETQYF. The CDR3 region has the DNA TGTGCCAGCAGCTTAGAGAGGGTAGGGGGGGAGACCCAGTACTTC.

V gene TRBV20-1 combines with J gene TRBJ2-1; no clear D. The CDR3 has 15 amino acids. With 3 bases removed from V and 2 bases from J, the gap between germline ends came to 14 bases. Germline-derived CDR1 and CDR2 are DFQATT and SNEGSKA (reference sequence). The CDR3 spells CSASPRASTYNEQFF. In DNA, the CDR3 is TGCAGTGCTAGTCCCCGGGCCTCCACCTACAATGAGCAGTTCTTC.

The rearrangement uses TRBV15 and TRBJ1-1; D remains unclear. Germline loops: CDR1 LNHNV, CDR2 YYDKDF (reference sequence). The ends were cut back, 8 bases at V and 1 base at J, with 11 bases in the middle. This CDR3 has 13 amino acids. CDR3 nucleotide sequence: TGTGCCACCTCTGTCGCAGAGAACACTGAAGCTTTCTTT. Encoded protein: CATSVAENTEAFF. Complete variable domain (other parts from reference TRBV15 and TRBJ1-1): DAMVIQNPRYQVTQFGKPVTLSCSQTLNHNVMYWYQQKSSQAPKLLFHYYDKDFNNEADTPDNFQSRRPNTSFCFLDIRSPGLGDTAMYLCATSVAENTEAFFGQGTRLTVV.

This clonotype was detected only a few times. The chain recombines TRBV29-1 with TRBJ1-6; TRBD1 matches at 7 bases. Germline CDR1 reads SQVTM; CDR2 reads ANQGSEA. V trimming: 5 bases; J trimming: 7 bases; junction bases outside the gene matches: 5. The CDR3 totals 13 residues. As DNA, the CDR3 is TGCAGCGTTATGGGGACAGTAAATTCACCCCTCCACTTT. Amino acids: CSVMGTVNSPLHF.

This clonotype was counted many times. The chain links TRBV6-5 to TRBJ2-7, with 8 bases fitting TRBD2. This CDR3 has 15 amino acids. With 2 bases clipped from V and 7 bases from J, the junction kept 10 bases outside the gene matches. From germline, CDR1 is MNHEY and CDR2 SVGAGI. The CDR3 DNA reads TGTGCCAGCAGTTACGTCTTAGCGGGACAAGGGGAGCAGTACTTC. It yields the protein CASSYVLAGQGEQYF.

The V gene is TRBV27, the J gene TRBJ2-1; D ambiguous. Trimming took off 8 bases at V and 5 bases at J, with 22 bases between the two ends. Germline V gene sequence: CDR1 MNHEY, CDR2 SMNVEV (reference sequence). There are 16 residues in the CDR3. For the CDR3, the DNA is TGTGCCAGCTGGCCTATAAGTTGGGTCTCTGACAATGAGCAGTTCTTC. Its protein product is CASWPISWVSDNEQFF.

Comments on this clonotype: Given the absence of the conserved phenylalanine or tryptophan at the CDR3 end, a read error is likely. The chain links TRBV5-6 to TRBJ1-2, with D tentatively TRBD1 (6 bases). The CDR3 covers 13 residues. Deletions cut 6 bases from V and 3 bases from J, with 12 bases between. Per germline, CDR1 SGHDT and CDR2 YYEEEE. The CDR3 DNA sequence: TGTGCCAGCACCGAACAGGGTTACTATGGCTACACCCTC. Translating it yields CASTEQGYYGYTL.

This clonotype was recorded once. This chain joins TRBV20-1 and TRBJ2-1, with 11 bases identical to TRBD2. The germline V gene has CDR1 DFQATT and CDR2 SNEGSKA (reference sequence). V gave up 6 bases and J gave up 0 bases; unmatched junction bases: 10. The CDR3 runs 17 residues. The CDR3 nucleotides are TGCAGTGCCCCTGGGACTAGCGGTCCCAGCTCCTACAATGAGCAGTTCTTC. Its protein product is CSAPGTSGPSSYNEQFF.

The genes are TRBV20-1 and TRBJ2-1; D may be TRBD2 (7 bases). With 5 bases removed from V and 2 bases from J, the gap between germline ends came to 31 bases. Germline CDR1 and CDR2: DFQATT and SNEGSKA (reference sequence). The CDR3 sequence is 20 residues long. CDR3 amino acids: CSAPNRWGGAIKTTYNEQFF. DNA of the CDR3: TGCAGTGCTCCAAATAGGTGGGGGGGCGCCATTAAAACCACCTACAATGAGCAGTTCTTC.

There are many counts of this clonotype. The chain combines TRBV7-2 with TRBJ2-1; weak D call: TRBD1 (6 bases). Per germline, CDR1 SGHTA and CDR2 FQGNSA. The CDR3 extends over 16 amino acids. Trimming pared 2 bases from V and 0 bases from J, leaving 11 bases between. The CDR3 here is CASSLRGSSSYNEQFF. CDR3 DNA sequence: TGTGCCAGCAGCTTAAGGGGGTCGAGCTCCTACAATGAGCAGTTCTTC.

This clonotype was observed a handful of times. The chain has TRBV5-1 and TRBJ1-2; D perhaps matches TRBD1 (5 bases). This CDR3 comprises 17 residues. Trimming removed 4 bases at V and 1 base at J, with 20 bases between. The germline V gene has CDR1 SGHRS and CDR2 YFSETQ. The CDR3 nucleotides are TGCGCCAGCAGCCTGGGGGGTTTCTCTGGGATTAACTATGGCTACACCTTC. Translated: CASSLGGFSGINYGYTF.

This clonotype was observed many times. The J gene is TRBJ1-3, the V gene TRBV29-1; possible D gene TRBD1, 6 bases. V was cut by 6 bases and J by 0 bases, with 18 bases left in between. The CDR3 runs to 16 residues. Germline loops: CDR1 SQVTM, CDR2 ANQGSEA. CDR3 in DNA: TGCAGCGTGAGAGGGGAGGACAGAACCTCTGGAAACACCATATATTTT. This gives the protein CSVRGEDRTSGNTIYF.

The chain has TRBV24-1 and TRBJ2-3; D ambiguous. Between the trimmed V and J ends, which lost 2 bases and 3 bases, there was a span of 14 bases. Germline lookup yields CDR1 KGHDR and CDR2 SFDVKD. The CDR3 consists of 16 residues. CDR3 protein: CATSDWRLFGTDTQYF. Written as DNA, the CDR3 is TGTGCCACCAGTGATTGGAGACTTTTCGGTACAGATACGCAGTATTTT.

This clonotype was counted ten times or more. The chain joins TRBV6-1 to TRBJ2-2; possibly TRBD1 for D (5 bases). Germline V gives CDR1 MNHNS, CDR2 SASEGT. The length of the CDR3 is 14 residues. Trimming left V 6 bases short and J 3 bases short, with 11 bases between. Written as DNA, the CDR3 is TGTGCCAGCAGCCTCGGACACGACACCGGGGAGCTGTTTTTT. It specifies CASSLGHDTGELFF.

This clonotype was recorded at least ten times. This rearrangement joins TRBV24-1 to TRBJ1-2; D gene uncertain. The CDR3 has 14 residues. Germline V lookup: CDR1 KGHDR, CDR2 SFDVKD. V was cut by 3 bases and J by 4 bases, with 11 bases left in between. The CDR3, as DNA: TGTGCCACCAGTGATAGTTGGCGGAGCTATGGCTACACCTTC. Protein product: CATSDSWRSYGYTF.

The chain has TRBV18 and TRBJ2-3; D may be TRBD1 (6 bases). V dropped 2 bases and J dropped 9 bases, with 12 bases sitting between them. The CDR3 sequence is 13 residues long. Germline lookup yields CDR1 KGHSH and CDR2 LQKENI. DNA of the CDR3: TGTGCCAGCTCACCAGGGGGCGAGGGGACGCAGTATTTT. Translated: CASSPGGEGTQYF.

The CDR3 loop is CASLALLGYNSPLHF. The DNA for the CDR3 is TGTGCCAGCCTCGCTCTCCTGGGGTATAATTCACCCCTCCACTTT. The chain links TRBV2 to TRBJ1-6; D is uncertain. V shed 8 bases and J shed 4 bases, with 15 bases lying between them. Germline V gene sequence: CDR1 SNHLY, CDR2 FYNNEI. The CDR3 has 15 residues.

This clonotype was observed many times. The chain uses TRBV3-1 and TRBJ2-1; 7 bases fit TRBD2. Germline V gene lookup returns CDR1 LGHDT and CDR2 YNNKEL (reference sequence). V lost 0 bases, J lost 4 bases, and 0 bases stayed unmatched. The CDR3 sequence is 14 residues long. In DNA form, the CDR3 reads TGTGCCAGCAGCCAAGACGGGAGGTACAATGAGCAGTTCTTC. This encodes CASSQDGRYNEQFF.